This T cell receptor beta chain was sequenced in a study of a mutant IDH1 vaccine in newly diagnosed glioma. The wider study: Prior therapy was radiotherapy, temozolomide, or both; most received both.

The germline V gene has CDR1 MNHNS and CDR2 SASEGT. The V gene lost 3 bases and the J gene lost 2 bases, with 11 bases spanning the gap. The CDR3 length is 15 residues. Profiled with immunoSEQ multiplex PCR; TCRdb holds only in-frame clones, not every one. The sample lists some 100,000 clones, about 80% seen once, with around 7% in the top ten. Specified time point: baseline, week 1 (first vaccination visit). Treatment given: pre-vaccination baseline after standard-of-care therapy. This TCR derives from a woman between 50 and 59 years old with glioma. The chain carries TRBV6-1 and TRBJ1-3, with D tentatively TRBD1 (5 bases). Material: PBMCs, obtained from a glioma patient treated with radiotherapy, temozolomide or both. DNA of the CDR3: TGTGCCAGCAGTGAGGCCCCGGGACCTGGAAACACCATATATTTT. This gives the protein CASSEAPGPGNTIYF.